The 31 T cell receptor beta chains listed next were all sequenced from one sample in a study of blood T cell repertoires in COVID-19 (dated by TCRdb to the early 2020s). The library was built by means of the immunoSEQ multiplex PCR assay. TCRdb carries this immuneACCESS record with in-frame sequences only. Its versions omit some clonotypes, under half of them owing to an unresolved V gene in the studies checked, with the rest unexplained. This sample has 130,000 or so clones in its table, and under 85% of those were observed once. 18% of the sample is in the top ten clones. Sequencing was performed on PBMCs or T cells enriched from blood (not recorded which). These receptors all come from a man aged 25 to 45 who had recovered from COVID-19.

The gene calls are TRBV19 and TRBJ2-3; tentatively, D is TRBD2 (5 bases). The V and J ends lost 1 base and 3 bases respectively, with 17 bases between them. The CDR3 extends over 17 amino acids. Per germline, CDR1 LNHDA and CDR2 SQIVND (reference sequence). For the CDR3, the DNA is TGTGCCAGTAGTATAGTGACTAACGGGATTGGGACAGATACGCAGTATTTT. Its translation: CASSIVTNGIGTDTQYF.

V usage is TRBV19 and J usage is TRBJ1-5; TRBD1 matches at 10 bases. Trimming at V came to 5 bases and at J to 7 bases, leaving 5 bases not matched to a gene. CDR1 is LNHDA, CDR2 SQIVND, per germline (reference sequence). The CDR3 spans 14 residues. In nucleotides, the CDR3 is TGTGCCAGTAGTGGACAGGGGGGAAGGCAGCCCCAGCATTTT. Translation gives CASSGQGGRQPQHF.

The J gene is TRBJ2-3, the V gene TRBV5-4, with 14 bases lining up with TRBD2. Germline CDR1 and CDR2: SGHNT and YYREEE (reference sequence). This CDR3 is 16 amino acids long. Trimming removed 5 bases from V and 4 bases from J; junction bases left unmatched: 6. CDR3 sequence (DNA): TGTGCCAGCAGGGGACTAGCGGGAGAGGCGGCAGATACGCAGTATTTT. Its translation is CASRGLAGEAADTQYF.

V and J are TRBV12-5 and TRBJ2-5, with D tentatively TRBD1 (5 bases). V shed 6 bases and J shed 2 bases, with 13 bases lying between them. This CDR3 comprises 14 residues. Germline V gene sequence: CDR1 LGHNT, CDR2 FRNRAP. The DNA of the CDR3 is TGTGCTAGTGGGCTAGGGGCAGTTCAAGAGACCCAGTACTTC. Its protein is CASGLGAVQETQYF.

The V and J genes are TRBV19 and TRBJ2-2; TRBD2 might be the D (6 bases). Trimming took 1 base from V and 3 from J, leaving 6 bases between them. Germline V CDR1 and CDR2: LNHDA, SQIVND (reference sequence). This CDR3 has 14 residues. The DNA for the CDR3 is TGTGCCAGTAGTATAGCGGGAGACACCGGGGAGCTGTTTTTT. This translates into CASSIAGDTGELFF.

J is TRBJ1-4 and V is TRBV5-1; tentatively, D is TRBD1 (5 bases). CDR1 and CDR2 (germline): SGHRS, YFSETQ. The CDR3 runs 13 residues. Trimming left V 5 bases short and J 4 bases short, with 9 bases between. In nucleotides, the CDR3 is TGCGCCAGCAGGACAGAAGATAATGAAAAACTGTTTTTT. Residues: CASRTEDNEKLFF. Looking up the rest from reference TRBV5-1 and TRBJ1-4 gives the full variable domain: KAGVTQTPRYLIKTRGQQVTLSCSPISGHRSVSWYQQTPGQGLQFLFEYFSETQRNKGNFPGRFSGRQFSNSRSEMNVSTLELGDSALYLCASRTEDNEKLFFGSGTQLSVL.

The chain employs TRBV9 and TRBJ1-2; 7 nucleotides line up with TRBD1. The germline V gene has CDR1 SGDLS and CDR2 YYNGEE. The ends lost 2 bases at V and 4 bases at J; junction bases unmatched: 5. There are 14 residues in the CDR3. Here the CDR3 reads CASSVGTAPYGYTF. CDR3 nucleotide sequence: TGTGCCAGCAGCGTCGGGACAGCCCCCTATGGCTACACCTTC.

The table lists this clone with a few counts. This rearrangement joins TRBV2 to TRBJ2-2, with D maybe TRBD2 (5 bases). Germline loops: CDR1 SNHLY, CDR2 FYNNEI. V lost 5 bases and J 6 bases, leaving 10 bases between the germline ends. The CDR3 has 13 residues. Written as DNA, the CDR3 is TGTGCCAGCAGTCTACTAGTGTCCGGGGAGCTGTTTTTT. It specifies CASSLLVSGELFF. Combining the CDR3 with reference TRBV2 and TRBJ2-2 gives the whole variable domain EPEVTQTPSHQVTQMGQEVILRCVPISNHLYFYWYRQILGQKVEFLVSFYNNEISEKSEIFDDQFSVERPDGSNFTLKIRSTKLEDSAMYFCASSLLVSGELFFGEGSRLTVL.

The rearrangement uses TRBV11-2 and TRBJ2-4, with TRBD2 matching 8 bases. Trimming took 5 bases from V and 5 from J; bases not matched to a gene: 8. The CDR3 is 15 amino acids. Germline assignment: CDR1 SGHAT and CDR2 FQNNGV. The CDR3, as DNA: TGTGCCAGCAGCCCCAACTCGGGGGGGCAAAACATTCAGTACTTC. Encoded protein: CASSPNSGGQNIQYF.

The CDR3 protein is CASSEIAGGPYNEQFF. CDR3 coding DNA: TGTGCCAGCAGTGAAATAGCGGGAGGGCCTTACAATGAGCAGTTCTTC. V usage is TRBV2 and J usage is TRBJ2-1; TRBD2 agrees at 11 bases. The trim removed 2 bases at V and 4 bases at J, leaving 4 bases unmatched. The CDR3 loop spans 16 amino acids. The germline gives CDR1 SNHLY, CDR2 FYNNEI.

DNA for the CDR3: TGTGCCAGTAATCAGGGTTCGGGCAATGAGCAGTTCTTC. This encodes CASNQGSGNEQFF. The chain combines TRBV19 with TRBJ2-1, with TRBD1 as a possible D gene (5 bases). Germline CDR1 LNHDA, CDR2 SQIVND (reference sequence). The V end lost 7 bases, the J end lost 6 bases, and 13 bases lay between the germline ends. The length of the CDR3 is 13 residues.

The chain recombines TRBV4-1 with TRBJ1-3; D is unresolved. The germline CDR1 and CDR2 sequences are MGHRA and YSYEKL. The CDR3 covers 15 residues. The germline V and J ends were trimmed by 1 base and 7 bases, with 14 bases remaining between them. CDR3 region: CASSQVIGVGNTIYF. CDR3 DNA: TGCGCCAGCAGCCAAGTAATCGGGGTCGGGAACACCATATATTTT.

The chain couples TRBV5-6 to TRBJ2-7, with TRBD1 identical over 9 bases. The ends lost 3 bases at V and 6 bases at J; junction bases unmatched: 4. The CDR3 is made up of 13 amino acids. CDR1 is SGHDT, CDR2 YYEEEE, per germline. The chain's CDR3 is CASSWDRDVEQYF. The CDR3 DNA reads TGTGCCAGCAGCTGGGACAGGGATGTCGAGCAGTACTTC.

This clone was observed a single time. The V gene is TRBV3-1 (or the pseudogene TRBV3-2), the J gene TRBJ1-1, with 7 positions matching TRBD1. Trimming at V came to 0 bases and at J to 4 bases, leaving 2 bases not matched to a gene. This CDR3 has 14 residues. Germline lookup yields CDR1 LGHDT and CDR2 YNNKEL (reference sequence). CDR3 DNA: TGTGCCAGCAGCCAAGATGACAGGGCCACTGAAGCTTTCTTT. This encodes CASSQDDRATEAFF.

The chain links TRBV10-3 to TRBJ2-5, with D maybe TRBD1 (5 bases). The length of the CDR3 is 21 residues. CDR1 is ENHRY and CDR2 is SYGVKD in the germline V gene. V shed 2 bases and J shed 2 bases, with 30 bases lying between them. CDR3 in amino acids: CAISEPRTSSTTNTRQETQYF. The CDR3 DNA is TGTGCCATCAGTGAGCCCCGGACAAGTTCCACTACTAACACGAGGCAAGAGACCCAGTACTTC.

This chain links TRBV4-2 with TRBJ2-1; 12 positions agree with TRBD2. Unmatched junction bases numbered 8, after V lost 0 bases and J lost 8 bases. The germline CDR1 and CDR2 sequences are LGHNA and YNFKEQ. This CDR3 region has 17 residues. The CDR3 reads CASSQEGASGRADEQFF. DNA for the CDR3: TGTGCCAGCAGCCAAGAGGGGGCTAGCGGGAGGGCCGATGAGCAGTTCTTC.

The chain links TRBV2 to TRBJ2-7, with a weak D call TRBD2 (5 bases). The CDR3 runs 13 residues. The germline V and J ends were trimmed by 3 bases and 3 bases, with 9 bases remaining between them. Germline V gene sequence: CDR1 SNHLY, CDR2 FYNNEI. The CDR3 nucleotides read TGTGCCAGCAGTGAGGAGGTGCGCTACGAGCAGTACGTC. Protein sequence: CASSEEVRYEQYV.

V is TRBV7-9 and J is TRBJ1-2; 9 nucleotides match TRBD1. CDR1 is SEHNR, CDR2 FQNEAQ, per germline (reference sequence). V was clipped by 5 bases and J by 4 bases; unmatched bases: 5. There are 14 residues in the CDR3. In DNA form, the CDR3 reads TGTGCCAGCAGCCGGGACAGGGAGTCCTATGGCTACACCTTC. Protein product: CASSRDRESYGYTF.

This clone was counted a single time. The V and J genes are TRBV2 and TRBJ1-2; 7 bases line up with TRBD1. The germline CDR1 and CDR2 sequences are SNHLY and FYNNEI. This CDR3 comprises 14 residues. Unmatched junction bases numbered 9, after V lost 6 bases and J lost 5 bases. Here the CDR3 reads CASSTQGFFYGYTF. The DNA for the CDR3 is TGTGCCAGCAGCACACAGGGGTTCTTTTATGGCTACACCTTC.

The chain combines TRBV7-3 with TRBJ2-7; 11 nucleotides agree with TRBD2. The CDR3 contains 18 residues. V dropped 3 bases and J dropped 0; count of bases not matched to a gene: 10. The germline V gene encodes CDR1 SGHTA and CDR2 FQGTGA. CDR3 sequence reads: CASSFGTSGPSSSYEQYF. The CDR3 DNA follows: TGTGCCAGCAGCTTCGGGACTAGCGGACCCTCTAGCTCCTACGAGCAGTACTTC.

This chain joins TRBV19 and TRBJ1-2; weak D call: TRBD1 (6 bases). Germline V gene sequence: CDR1 LNHDA, CDR2 SQIVND (reference sequence). V lost 0 bases and J lost 7, with 15 bases in between. This CDR3 is 15 amino acids long. The CDR3 DNA is TGTGCCAGTAGTATAGAAGGCAGGGGATCAGGTGGCTACACCTTC. Protein sequence: CASSIEGRGSGGYTF.

This rearrangement joins TRBV20-1 to TRBJ2-5, with D possibly being TRBD2 (5 bases). This CDR3 spans 11 amino acids. The germline V gene has CDR1 DFQATT and CDR2 SNEGSKA (reference sequence). Deletions cut 3 bases from V and 4 bases from J, with 6 bases between. The CDR3 is CSARGRETQYF. As DNA, the CDR3 is TGCAGTGCTAGGGGGAGAGAGACCCAGTACTTC.

The genes are TRBV19 and TRBJ1-5, with D uncertain. V lost 5 bases, J lost 0 bases, and 5 bases lay in between. CDR3 length: 13 residues. The germline V gene encodes CDR1 LNHDA and CDR2 SQIVND (reference sequence). CDR3 sequence (DNA): TGTGCCAGTAGTGCTAATAGCAATCAGCCCCAGCATTTT. It translates to CASSANSNQPQHF.

The chain couples TRBV12-1 to TRBJ1-3; the table assigns TRBD1, which was not confirmed against the DNA. TRBV12-1 corresponds to a pseudogene. The CDR3 spans 13 residues. CDR3 in DNA: TGTGCCAGCAGCTTTGACACTGGAAACACCATATATTTT. Encoded protein: CASSFDTGNTIYF.

The rearrangement links TRBV6-5 to TRBJ1-1; 8 bases line up with TRBD1. With V trimmed by 2 bases and J by 5 bases, 4 bases remained unmatched. The CDR3 spans 14 residues. Germline CDR1 MNHEY, CDR2 SVGAGI. The CDR3 bases are TGTGCCAGCAGTTACGGACAGGGAAGGACTGAAGCTTTCTTT. Translating it yields CASSYGQGRTEAFF.

The rearrangement uses TRBV20-1 and TRBJ2-1; D unresolved. CDR3 length: 10 residues. From germline, CDR1 is DFQATT and CDR2 SNEGSKA (reference sequence). This CDR3 reads CSLEANEQFF. CDR3 DNA: TGCAGCCTCGAGGCCAATGAGCAGTTCTTC.

The chain links TRBV29-1 to TRBJ2-5; D possibly corresponds to TRBD1 (5 bases). The CDR3 is 14 amino acids. V lost 6 bases and J 1 base, leaving 15 bases between the germline ends. Germline V gene data show CDR1 as SQVTM and CDR2 as ANQGSEA. The CDR3 nucleotides are TGCAGCGTCTCGGAACAGGTATTCCAAGAGACCCAGTACTTC. It codes for CSVSEQVFQETQYF.

In this sample, this clone turned up once. This chain uses TRBV13 with TRBJ2-5; 7 positions match TRBD1. CDR3 length: 14 amino acids. CDR1 and CDR2 (germline): PRHDT, FYEKMQ (reference sequence). J lost 2 bases, V lost 4 bases, and 4 bases had no gene match. The CDR3 DNA is TGTGCCAGCAGCTCGGACAGGAGACAAGAGACCCAGTACTTC. Protein: CASSSDRRQETQYF.

V gene TRBV5-1 combines with J gene TRBJ2-3, with a tentative D call TRBD2 (6 bases). The germline V and J ends were trimmed by 4 bases and 1 base, with 16 bases remaining between them. The CDR3 has 16 residues. CDR1 is SGHRS, CDR2 YFSETQ, per germline. CDR3 residues: CASSPEGRWGTDTQYF. CDR3 DNA: TGCGCCAGCAGCCCGGAGGGGAGGTGGGGCACAGATACGCAGTATTTT.

V gene TRBV5-4 combines with J gene TRBJ2-7; a possible D gene is TRBD2 (6 bases). The ends were cut back, 5 bases at V and 0 bases at J, with 12 bases in the middle. CDR3 length: 14 amino acids. The germline V gene encodes CDR1 SGHNT and CDR2 YYREEE (reference sequence). The CDR3 DNA follows: TGTGCCAGCAGTTTCCGGGGGAGCTCCTACGAGCAGTACTTC. This codes for CASSFRGSSYEQYF.

The gene calls are TRBV12-3 or TRBV12-4 and TRBJ2-1; perhaps TRBD1 as D (5 bases). Trimming removed 5 bases from V and 8 bases from J, with 10 bases in between. There are 12 residues in the CDR3. The CDR3 nucleotides are TGTGCCAGCAGTCAACAGGTCGATGAGCAGTTCTTC. Protein product: CASSQQVDEQFF.